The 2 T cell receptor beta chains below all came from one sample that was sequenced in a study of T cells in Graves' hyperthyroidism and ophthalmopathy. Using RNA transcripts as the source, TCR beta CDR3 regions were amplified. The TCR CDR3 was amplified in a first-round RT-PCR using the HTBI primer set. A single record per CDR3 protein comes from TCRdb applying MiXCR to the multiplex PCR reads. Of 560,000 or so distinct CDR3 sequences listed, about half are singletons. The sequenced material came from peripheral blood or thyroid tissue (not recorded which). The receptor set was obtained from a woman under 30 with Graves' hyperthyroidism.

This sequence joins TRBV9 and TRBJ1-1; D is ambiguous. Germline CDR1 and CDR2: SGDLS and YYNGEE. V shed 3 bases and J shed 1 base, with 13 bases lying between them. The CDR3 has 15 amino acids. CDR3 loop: CASSAQGHRNTEAFF. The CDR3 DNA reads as TGTGCCAGCAGCGCACAAGGGCACAGGAACACTGAAGCTTTCTTT.

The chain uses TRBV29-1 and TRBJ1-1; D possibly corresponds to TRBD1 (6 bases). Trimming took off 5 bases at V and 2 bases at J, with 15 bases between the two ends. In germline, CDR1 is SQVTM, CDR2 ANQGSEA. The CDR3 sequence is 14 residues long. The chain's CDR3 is CSVLAGAVNTEAFF. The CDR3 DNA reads TGCAGCGTTCTGGCAGGGGCTGTAAACACTGAAGCTTTCTTT.